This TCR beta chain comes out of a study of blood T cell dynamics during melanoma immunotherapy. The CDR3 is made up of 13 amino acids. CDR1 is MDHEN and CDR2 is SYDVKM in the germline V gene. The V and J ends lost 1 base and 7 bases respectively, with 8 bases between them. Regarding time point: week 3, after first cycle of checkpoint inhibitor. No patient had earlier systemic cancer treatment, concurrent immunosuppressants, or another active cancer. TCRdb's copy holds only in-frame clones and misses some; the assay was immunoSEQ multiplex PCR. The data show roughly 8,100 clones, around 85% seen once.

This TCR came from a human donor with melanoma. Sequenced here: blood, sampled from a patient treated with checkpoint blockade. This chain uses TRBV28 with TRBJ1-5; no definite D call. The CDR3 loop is CASSLSGWQPQHF. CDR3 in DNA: TGTGCCAGCAGTTTATCGGGTTGGCAGCCCCAGCATTTT.